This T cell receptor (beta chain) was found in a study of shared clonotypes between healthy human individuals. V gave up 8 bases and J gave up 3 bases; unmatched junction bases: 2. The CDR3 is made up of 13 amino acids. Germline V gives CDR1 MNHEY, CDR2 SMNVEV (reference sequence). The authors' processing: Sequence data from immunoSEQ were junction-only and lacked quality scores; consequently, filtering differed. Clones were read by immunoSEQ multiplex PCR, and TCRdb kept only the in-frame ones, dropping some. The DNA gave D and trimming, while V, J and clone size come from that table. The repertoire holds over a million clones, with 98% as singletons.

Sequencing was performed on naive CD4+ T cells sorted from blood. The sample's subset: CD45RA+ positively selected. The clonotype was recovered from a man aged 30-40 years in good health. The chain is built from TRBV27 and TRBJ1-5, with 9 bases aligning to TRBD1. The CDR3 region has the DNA TGTGCCAGCCGGGACAGGGACAATCAGCCCCAGCATTTT. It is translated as CASRDRDNQPQHF.